This T cell receptor beta chain was found in a study of Ad26.COV2.S vaccination and SARS-CoV-2 variants. Between the trimmed V and J ends, which lost 5 bases and 1 base, there was a span of 8 bases. Germline CDR1 is SGHTA and CDR2 is FQGTGA. This CDR3 is 13 amino acids long. This table comes from immunoSEQ multiplex PCR, and its TCRdb copy is limited to in-frame clones, with some not included. Among under 250,000 clones listed, around 88% were seen once. A few counts support this clone. This CDR3 is also generated by other DNA sequences in the sample. Treatment in this sample: 19 received Ad26.COV2.S at low or high dose, single or two shots; a few received placebo; per-sample allocation not given. Sample collection was performed on day 63 after the first vaccine or placebo injection.

The J gene is TRBJ1-1, the V gene TRBV7-3; the D gene is possibly TRBD1 (5 bases). The clonotype originates from a person aged 18-60 years who received the Ad26.COV2.S COVID-19 vaccine or a placebo. Source: peripheral blood, taken in a trial of Ad26.COV2.S vaccine versus placebo. CDR3 nucleotide sequence: TGTGCCAGCAGCCGAGGACAGAACACTGAAGCTTTCTTT. Its protein is CASSRGQNTEAFF.